Listed here are 23 T cell receptor beta chains from one sample, sequenced in a study of blood T cell repertoires in COVID-19 (dated by TCRdb to the early 2020s). The method behind the library was the immunoSEQ multiplex PCR assay. In its TCRdb copy, this immuneACCESS table keeps in-frame sequences only and misses some clones. Where compared with another copy, unresolved V genes explain less than half of these, and the others have no known cause. The sample table contains some 360,000 clones; only one count was recorded for approximately 91% of them. Just over 1% of the sample comes from the top ten. Sample: PBMCs or T cells enriched from blood (not recorded which). Receptor source: a woman aged 30 to 39 who had been exposed to COVID-19.

V and J are TRBV21-1 and TRBJ1-6; the table names TRBD1, a call not compared with the DNA. TRBV21-1 is noted as a pseudogene. CDR3 length: 19 amino acids. CDR3 loop: CASSRNRGQRSSYNSPLHF. CDR3 sequence (DNA): TGTGCCAGCAGCAGAAATAGGGGGCAGCGAAGCTCCTATAATTCACCCCTCCACTTT.

The chain joins TRBV5-8 to TRBJ2-4; TRBD1 might be the D (6 bases). In germline, CDR1 is SGHTS, CDR2 YDEGEE. V dropped 4 bases and J dropped 0 bases, with 11 bases sitting between them. The CDR3 sequence is 15 residues long. For the CDR3, the DNA is TGTGCCAGCAGCCTTGGACAGCTAGCCAAAAACATTCAGTACTTC. This gives the protein CASSLGQLAKNIQYF.

In its sample, this clone was seen once. The J gene is TRBJ2-3, the V gene TRBV4-2; 8 bases are a match to TRBD2. The CDR3 totals 17 residues. Per germline, CDR1 LGHNA and CDR2 YNFKEQ. V shed 0 bases and J 7 bases; nucleotides not matched to a gene: 12. The CDR3 DNA reads as TGTGCCAGCAGCCAAGATAGGACGGGAGGGTTGTTGAATACGCAGTATTTT. This sequence encodes CASSQDRTGGLLNTQYF.

This clone appeared a single time. The CDR3 reads CASSLEVTGPNTGELFF. CDR3 sequence (DNA): TGTGCCAGCAGCTTAGAAGTGACAGGACCGAACACCGGGGAGCTGTTTTTT. The J gene is TRBJ2-2, the V gene TRBV11-2; D is possibly TRBD1 (6 bases). V lost 0 bases and J 0 bases, leaving 11 bases between the germline ends. The CDR3 is 17 amino acids. Germline loops: CDR1 SGHAT, CDR2 FQNNGV.

The V gene is TRBV15, the J gene TRBJ1-4; D call uncertain. Between the trimmed V and J ends, which lost 0 bases and 8 bases, there was a span of 13 bases. Germline V gives CDR1 LNHNV, CDR2 YYDKDF (reference sequence). This CDR3 is built from 15 residues. CDR3 region: CATSRDSRVREKLFF. CDR3 DNA sequence: TGTGCCACCAGCAGAGATTCGAGGGTACGGGAAAAACTGTTTTTT.

The CDR3 region has the DNA TGTGCCAGCAGCCTGACAGGGCGTAGGGAGACCCAGTACTTC. Its protein is CASSLTGRRETQYF. V usage is TRBV3-1 (or the pseudogene TRBV3-2) and J usage is TRBJ2-5, with 7 bases that match TRBD1. V lost 4 bases to trimming and J lost 5 bases; unmatched junction nucleotides: 7. The CDR3 covers 14 residues. Germline V lookup: CDR1 LGHDT, CDR2 YNNKEL (reference sequence).

Only a few counts were recorded for this clone. This rearrangement joins TRBV6-1 to TRBJ2-7; D perhaps matches TRBD2 (6 bases). Trimming cost V 1 base and J 2 bases, with 12 bases left between them. Looked up from germline, CDR1 is MNHNS and CDR2 is SASEGT. The CDR3 length is 15 residues. CDR3: CASSEEVGGPYEQYF. Here the CDR3 DNA reads TGTGCCAGCAGTGAAGAGGTGGGAGGACCCTACGAGCAGTACTTC.

This chain connects TRBV19 to TRBJ2-1; the match to TRBD2 covers 8 bases. Trimming cost V 4 bases and J 4 bases; bases outside gene matches: 12. Germline CDR1 is LNHDA and CDR2 is SQIVND (reference sequence). CDR3 size: 17 residues. CDR3 protein: CASSNPLPGLGYNEQFF. The CDR3 DNA reads as TGTGCCAGTAGTAACCCCTTACCGGGACTAGGTTACAATGAGCAGTTCTTC.

This chain connects TRBV6-5 to TRBJ1-1; tentatively, D is TRBD1 (6 bases). V shed 6 bases and J shed 0 bases, with 14 bases lying between them. Germline-derived CDR1 and CDR2 are MNHEY and SVGAGI. There are 15 residues in the CDR3. The CDR3: CASRPTGFMNTEAFF. In DNA, the CDR3 is TGTGCCAGCAGGCCAACAGGGTTTATGAACACTGAAGCTTTCTTT.

CDR3 nucleotide sequence: TGTGCCAGCACCTTAGGATTGGGTGGGGAGGGCCCCTACGAGCAGTACTTC. Its translation is CASTLGLGGEGPYEQYF. The chain uses TRBV5-4 and TRBJ2-7; 7 bases align to TRBD2. The ends lost 6 bases at V and 2 bases at J; junction bases unmatched: 17. The CDR3 extends over 17 amino acids. In germline, CDR1 is SGHNT, CDR2 YYREEE (reference sequence).

This clone was seen once. J is TRBJ1-4 and V is TRBV12-3 or TRBV12-4; D call uncertain. The ends were cut back, 6 bases at V and 8 bases at J, with 13 bases in the middle. The CDR3 sequence is 13 residues long. CDR3 sequence reads: CASRPSGQEKLFF. The CDR3 nucleotides read TGTGCCAGCAGACCTAGCGGGCAGGAAAAACTGTTTTTT.

This sequence joins TRBV19 and TRBJ2-1, with 9 bases matching TRBD2. This CDR3 spans 15 amino acids. Germline V gene lookup returns CDR1 LNHDA and CDR2 SQIVND (reference sequence). V was clipped by 3 bases and J by 5 bases; unmatched bases: 5. CDR3 region: CASSIRSGRNNEQFF. CDR3 coding DNA: TGTGCCAGTAGTATCCGTAGCGGGAGAAACAATGAGCAGTTCTTC. The full variable domain, its missing parts supplied by reference TRBV19 and TRBJ2-1, is DGGITQSPKYLFRKEGQNVTLSCEQNLNHDAMYWYRQDPGQGLRLIYYSQIVNDFQKGDIAEGYSVSREKKESFPLTVTSAQKNPTAFYLCASSIRSGRNNEQFFGPGTRLTVL.

J is TRBJ1-6 and V is TRBV21-1. TRBV21-1 is reported as a pseudogene. The CDR3 runs 16 residues. CDR3 loop: CASSKMGSSYNSPLHF. In DNA, the CDR3 is TGTGCCAGCAGCAAAATGGGGAGCTCCTATAATTCACCCCTCCACTTT.

This clone was observed once. The V call is TRBV21-1, the J call TRBJ2-3; the table's D call, TRBD2, was not checked against the DNA. TRBV21-1 is termed a pseudogene. The CDR3 extends over 18 amino acids. The CDR3 loop is CASSDGPGTRAGADTQYF. The CDR3 DNA reads TGTGCCAGCAGCGACGGTCCCGGGACCCGGGCGGGAGCAGATACGCAGTATTTT.

The J gene is TRBJ1-5, the V gene TRBV5-1; D remains ambiguous. Germline values: CDR1 SGHRS, CDR2 YFSETQ. The CDR3 has 13 residues. Between the trimmed V and J ends, which lost 2 bases and 6 bases, there was a span of 9 bases. The CDR3 sequence: CASSFIYRQPQHF. CDR3 DNA: TGCGCCAGCAGCTTCATCTACCGTCAGCCCCAGCATTTT.

The CDR3 bases are TGCGCCAGCAGCTACTCCCGACAGCCTGGGAACACTGAAGCTTTCTTT. It translates to CASSYSRQPGNTEAFF. The rearrangement links TRBV5-1 to TRBJ1-1, with a tentative D call TRBD1 (5 bases). V was pared by 3 bases and J by 1 base, with 16 bases between. The CDR3 has 16 amino acids. Germline CDR1 is SGHRS and CDR2 is YFSETQ.

The chain recombines TRBV5-1 with TRBJ2-1; 7 nucleotides match TRBD2. The CDR3 consists of 14 residues. Germline assignment: CDR1 SGHRS and CDR2 YFSETQ. With 3 bases clipped from V and 6 bases from J, the junction kept 6 bases outside the gene matches. The CDR3 DNA is TGCGCCAGCAGCTGGGGAGGGACTATCAATGAGCAGTTCTTC. As protein: CASSWGGTINEQFF. Drawing the rest from reference TRBV5-1 and TRBJ2-1, the complete variable domain is KAGVTQTPRYLIKTRGQQVTLSCSPISGHRSVSWYQQTPGQGLQFLFEYFSETQRNKGNFPGRFSGRQFSNSRSEMNVSTLELGDSALYLCASSWGGTINEQFFGPGTRLTVL.

V usage is TRBV3-1 (or the pseudogene TRBV3-2) and J usage is TRBJ2-1; 7 positions match TRBD2. Unmatched junction bases numbered 11, after V lost 5 bases and J lost 4 bases. CDR3 length: 16 amino acids. Looked up from germline, CDR1 is LGHDT and CDR2 is YNNKEL (reference sequence). The DNA for the CDR3 is TGTGCCAGCAGCGCACCGGGACTACCTCGATACAATGAGCAGTTCTTC. Amino acids: CASSAPGLPRYNEQFF.

This rearrangement joins TRBV7-8 to TRBJ1-4; D is perhaps TRBD1 (5 bases). The CDR3 covers 13 residues. Trimming shortened V by 4 bases and J by 8 bases, and 11 bases separated the two germline ends. The germline gives CDR1 SGHVS, CDR2 FQNEAQ. The CDR3 region is CASSSGLREKLFF. CDR3 nucleotide sequence: TGTGCCAGCAGCTCGGGACTTCGGGAAAAACTGTTTTTT.

The chain couples TRBV5-4 to TRBJ1-5; tentatively, D is TRBD1 (6 bases). The CDR3 sequence is 13 residues long. Germline-derived CDR1 and CDR2 are SGHNT and YYREEE (reference sequence). Trimming removed 4 bases from V and 5 bases from J, with 10 bases in between. In DNA form, the CDR3 reads TGTGCCAGCAGCCAAGGGGGGGATCAGCCCCAGCATTTT. Translating it yields CASSQGGDQPQHF.

The V call is TRBV18, the J call TRBJ1-1; 9 bases are shared with TRBD1. The V gene's germline CDR1 is KGHSH and CDR2 LQKENI. The V gene end was trimmed by 3 bases and the J gene end by 4 bases; junction bases not matched to a gene: 15. This CDR3 contains 18 residues. The CDR3 DNA reads TGTGCCAGCTCACCGGGACAGGGTAGGACTGGGTTACTCACTGAAGCTTTCTTT. It is translated as CASSPGQGRTGLLTEAFF.

The chain has TRBV5-1 and TRBJ2-2; TRBD2 matches 12 bases. CDR1 is SGHRS and CDR2 is YFSETQ in the germline V gene. This CDR3 has 18 amino acids. Trimming took 3 bases from V and 3 from J; bases not matched to a gene: 9. CDR3 residues: CASSSSGRAQGYTGELFF. DNA of the CDR3: TGCGCCAGCAGCTCTAGCGGGAGGGCCCAAGGGTACACCGGGGAGCTGTTTTTT.

The V call is TRBV7-3, the J call TRBJ2-5, with 9 nucleotides matching TRBD1. V gave up 4 bases and J gave up 0 bases; unmatched junction bases: 3. This CDR3 has 15 residues. Germline CDR1 SGHTA, CDR2 FQGTGA. Here the CDR3 DNA reads TGTGCCAGCAGCTCCGGGACAGGGAACCAAGAGACCCAGTACTTC. Amino acid sequence: CASSSGTGNQETQYF.